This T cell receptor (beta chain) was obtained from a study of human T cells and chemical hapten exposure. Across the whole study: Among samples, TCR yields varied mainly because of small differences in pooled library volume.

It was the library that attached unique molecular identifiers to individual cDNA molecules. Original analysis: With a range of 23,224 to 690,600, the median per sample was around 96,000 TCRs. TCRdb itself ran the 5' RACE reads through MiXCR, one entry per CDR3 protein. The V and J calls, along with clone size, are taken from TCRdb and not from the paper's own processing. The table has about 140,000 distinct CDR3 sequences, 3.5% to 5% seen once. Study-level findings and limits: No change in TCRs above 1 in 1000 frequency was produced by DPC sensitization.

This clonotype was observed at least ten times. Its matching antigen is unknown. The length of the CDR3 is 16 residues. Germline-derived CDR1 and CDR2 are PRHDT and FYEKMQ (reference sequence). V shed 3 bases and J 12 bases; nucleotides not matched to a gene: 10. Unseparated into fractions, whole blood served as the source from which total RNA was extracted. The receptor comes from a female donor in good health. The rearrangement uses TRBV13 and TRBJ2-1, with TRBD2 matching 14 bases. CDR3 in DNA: TGTGCCAGCAGCTTTGTGACTAGCGGGGGGGGTTCGTGGCAGTTCTTC. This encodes CASSFVTSGGGSWQFF.